The next 7 T cell receptor beta chains were all read from a single sample in a study of blood T cell repertoires in COVID-19. Profiled with immunoSEQ multiplex PCR; TCRdb holds only in-frame clones, not every one. Of roughly 100,000 clones in the sample, about 91% are singletons; the top ten hold 2.1%. The material sequenced was peripheral blood. The receptors were gathered from a man aged 45 to 65 with COVID-19, enrolled during active disease.

This chain connects TRBV7-9 to TRBJ2-7, with 8 bases lining up with TRBD2. The germline gives CDR1 SEHNR, CDR2 FQNEAQ (reference sequence). This CDR3 contains 16 residues. After removal of 4 bases from V and 3 bases from J, the junction contained 11 bases not matched to a gene. This chain's CDR3 is CASSSNPLGGDYEQYF. Written as DNA, the CDR3 is TGTGCCAGCAGCTCAAACCCCCTCGGGGGGGACTACGAGCAGTACTTC. Using reference TRBV7-9 and TRBJ2-7 for the parts outside the CDR3, the full variable domain is DTGVSQNPRHKITKRGQNVTFRCDPISEHNRLYWYRQTLGQGPEFLTYFQNEAQLEKSRLLSDRFSAERPKGSFSTLEIQRTEQGDSAMYLCASSSNPLGGDYEQYFGPGTRLTVT.

The chain links TRBV3-1 (or the pseudogene TRBV3-2) to TRBJ1-1; D is uncertain. The V and J ends lost 3 bases and 2 bases respectively, with 7 bases between them. CDR1 and CDR2 from the germline V gene are LGHDT and YNNKEL (reference sequence). CDR3 length: 13 amino acids. CDR3 sequence reads: CASSHSVNTEAFF. The DNA for the CDR3 is TGTGCCAGCAGCCATTCAGTTAACACTGAAGCTTTCTTT.

The chain recombines TRBV7-2 with TRBJ2-1, with 8 bases fitting TRBD1. The CDR3 extends over 15 amino acids. V shed 6 bases, J shed 0 bases, and the junction held 4 bases outside the gene matches. Looked up from germline, CDR1 is SGHTA and CDR2 is FQGNSA. This CDR3 reads CASRRDRGSYNEQFF. The CDR3 DNA reads as TGTGCCAGCAGGCGAGACAGGGGCTCCTACAATGAGCAGTTCTTC.

This clone came up a few times. This sample also contains other DNA sequences that code for the same CDR3. The chain employs TRBV7-9 and TRBJ2-3; TRBD2 agrees at 9 bases. Germline CDR1 is SEHNR and CDR2 is FQNEAQ (reference sequence). With 4 bases clipped from V and 4 bases from J, the junction kept 3 bases outside the gene matches. The CDR3 spans 14 residues. CDR3 DNA sequence: TGTGCCAGCAGCTATAGCGGGGGCCCAGATACGCAGTATTTT. Its translation is CASSYSGGPDTQYF.

The chain uses TRBV28 and TRBJ1-2; D uncertain. Per germline, CDR1 MDHEN and CDR2 SYDVKM. The CDR3 has 15 amino acids. Trimming stripped 6 bases from V and 8 bases from J, with 22 bases between. CDR3 protein: CASRRELGEVRGYTF. DNA for the CDR3: TGTGCCAGCAGGAGAGAACTCGGAGAAGTAAGAGGCTACACCTTC.

This chain connects TRBV6-5 to TRBJ1-1; weak D call: TRBD1 (6 bases). Germline assignment: CDR1 MNHEY and CDR2 SVGAGI. This CDR3 is 14 amino acids long. V lost 6 bases to trimming and J lost 3 bases, with 14 bases between them. Written as DNA, the CDR3 is TGTGCCAGCAGCGCACAGGGAGTTCACACTGAAGCTTTCTTT. Translation gives CASSAQGVHTEAFF.

This clone was counted a few times. This chain joins TRBV6-5 and TRBJ1-4, with D possibly being TRBD1 (6 bases). Germline loops: CDR1 MNHEY, CDR2 SVGAGI. V was clipped by 5 bases and J by 10 bases, with 17 bases between them. The CDR3 length is 14 residues. The CDR3 spells CASSTPGQPVKLFF. CDR3 nucleotide sequence: TGTGCCAGCAGTACACCGGGACAACCAGTAAAACTGTTTTTT.